This T cell receptor beta chain emerged from a study of T-cell memory formation after mild COVID-19. Whole-study findings and limits: Pre-infection memory held some responding clones, suggesting pre-existing cross-reactive T cells responded. The main location of contracting CD4+ clones was CM and EM, and that of contracting CD8+ clones was EMRA.

In the case of this clonotype: The antigen remains undetermined.

Germline V gene data show CDR1 as SGHRS and CDR2 as YFSETQ. Unmatched junction bases numbered 4, after V lost 3 bases and J lost 0 bases. CDR3 length equals 17 residues. 5'RACE with constant-segment primers yielded barcoded, UMI-tagged TCR alpha and TCR beta cDNA libraries. MiXCR, applied by TCRdb to the 5' RACE reads, yields one record per CDR3 protein. This sample has under 70,000 distinct CDR3 sequences, with approximately 9% found just once. Sequencing used PBMCs or a T cell subset sorted from them (not recorded which). The clonotype was recovered from a man aged 18 to 30 who had mild COVID-19 (a few samples of this study predate the infection). Cell type and time point are not known. The chain has TRBV5-1 and TRBJ2-6; 9 bases align to TRBD2. This CDR3 is CASSYISGGSGANVLTF. CDR3 DNA: TGCGCCAGCAGCTACATTAGCGGGGGCTCTGGGGCCAACGTCCTGACTTTC.